In this sample, the clone carrying this T cell receptor beta chain turned up a few times. The antigen remains unidentified. The germline gives CDR1 LNHDA, CDR2 SQIVND (reference sequence). This CDR3 spans 14 amino acids. Germline trimming cut 5 bases from V and 4 bases from J; bases unmatched to any gene: 3. The sequenced template was cDNA made from the entire isolated RNA. Measured with immunoSEQ multiplex PCR; TCRdb has only the in-frame clones, and not every one. The sample lists some 700,000 clones, roughly an eighth occurring once. This sample was included in a study of beta chain features in type 1 diabetes. Findings and caveats of the study: Healthy donors had naive, central memory and Treg TCRB repertoires that appeared less similar than those seen among patients. Shorter TCRB CDR3s, moderately but significantly so, marked every one of the four CD4+ subsets in Type 1 diabetes patients.

Sequenced input: naive CD4+ T cells from blood. This receptor was identified in a man younger than 30 with type 1 diabetes. The rearrangement links TRBV19 to TRBJ2-1; 9 bases agree with TRBD1. The CDR3 DNA reads as TGTGCCAGTAGTCTTGGACAGGGGTACAATGAGCAGTTCTTC. It codes for CASSLGQGYNEQFF.